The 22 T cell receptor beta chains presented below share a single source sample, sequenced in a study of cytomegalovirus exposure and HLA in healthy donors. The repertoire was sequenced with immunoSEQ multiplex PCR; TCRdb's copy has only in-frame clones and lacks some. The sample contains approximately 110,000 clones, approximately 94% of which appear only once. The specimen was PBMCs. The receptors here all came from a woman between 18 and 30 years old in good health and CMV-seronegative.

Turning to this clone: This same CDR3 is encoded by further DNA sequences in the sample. The DNA of the CDR3 is TGTGCCAGCAGTTTGGGACTAGCGGTTTACAATGAGCAGTTCTTC. It codes for CASSLGLAVYNEQFF. V is TRBV27 and J is TRBJ2-1; TRBD2 matches 11 bases. Trimming took 3 bases from V and 4 from J; bases not matched to a gene: 2. CDR1 and CDR2 (germline): MNHEY, SMNVEV (reference sequence). The CDR3 has 15 residues.

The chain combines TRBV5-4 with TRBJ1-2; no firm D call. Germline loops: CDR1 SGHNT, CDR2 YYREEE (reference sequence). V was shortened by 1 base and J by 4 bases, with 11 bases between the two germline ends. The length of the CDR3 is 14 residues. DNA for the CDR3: TGTGCCAGCAGCTTGTTAACAGCTACCTATGGCTACACCTTC. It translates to CASSLLTATYGYTF.

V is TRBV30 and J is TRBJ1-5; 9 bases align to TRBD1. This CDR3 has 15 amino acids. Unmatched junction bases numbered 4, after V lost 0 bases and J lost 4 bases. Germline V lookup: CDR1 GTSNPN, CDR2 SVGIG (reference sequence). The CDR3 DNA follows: TGTGCCTGGAGTGTATCGGGGACAGGGAATCAGCCCCAGCATTTT. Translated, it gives CAWSVSGTGNQPQHF.

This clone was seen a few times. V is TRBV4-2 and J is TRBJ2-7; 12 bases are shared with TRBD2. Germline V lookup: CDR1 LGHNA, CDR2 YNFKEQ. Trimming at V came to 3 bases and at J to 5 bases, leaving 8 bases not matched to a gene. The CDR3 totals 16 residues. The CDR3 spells CASSQTRLAGEDEQYF. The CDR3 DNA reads TGTGCCAGCAGCCAGACAAGACTAGCGGGAGAAGACGAGCAGTACTTC.

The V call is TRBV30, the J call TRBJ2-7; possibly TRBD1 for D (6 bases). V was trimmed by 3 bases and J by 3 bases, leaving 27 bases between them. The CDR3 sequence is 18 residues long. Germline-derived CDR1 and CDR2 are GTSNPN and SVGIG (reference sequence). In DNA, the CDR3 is TGTGCCTGGAGCGCTACCCTATGGACAGCCCGTGGGTTCTACGAGCAGTACTTC. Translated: CAWSATLWTARGFYEQYF.

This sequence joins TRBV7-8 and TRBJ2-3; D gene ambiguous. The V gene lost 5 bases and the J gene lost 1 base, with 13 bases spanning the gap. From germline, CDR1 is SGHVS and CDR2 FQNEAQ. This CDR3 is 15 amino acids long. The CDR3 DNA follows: TGTGCCAGCAGCCATGACCCCCTAGGCACAGATACGCAGTATTTT. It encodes CASSHDPLGTDTQYF.

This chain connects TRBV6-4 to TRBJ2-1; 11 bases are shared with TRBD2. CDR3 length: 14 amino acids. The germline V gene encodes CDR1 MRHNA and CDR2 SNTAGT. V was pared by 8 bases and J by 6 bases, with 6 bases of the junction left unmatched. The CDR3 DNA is TGTGCCAGCGCTCTAGCGGGAGGTGGCAATGAGCAGTTCTTC. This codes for CASALAGGGNEQFF.

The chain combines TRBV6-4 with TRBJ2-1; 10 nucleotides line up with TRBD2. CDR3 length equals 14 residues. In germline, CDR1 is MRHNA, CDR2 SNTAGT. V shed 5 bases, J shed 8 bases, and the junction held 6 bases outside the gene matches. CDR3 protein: CASSQSGGADEQFF. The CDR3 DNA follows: TGTGCCAGCAGTCAAAGCGGGGGGGCGGATGAGCAGTTCTTC.

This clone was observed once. The CDR3 is CASSSAEETQYF. DNA for the CDR3: TGTGCCAGCAGTTCTGCGGAAGAGACCCAGTACTTC. The chain is built from TRBV6-6 and TRBJ2-5; no definite D call. The CDR3 is 12 residues long. Trimming stripped 4 bases from V and 3 bases from J, with 6 bases between. Germline loops: CDR1 MNHNY, CDR2 SVGAGI (reference sequence).

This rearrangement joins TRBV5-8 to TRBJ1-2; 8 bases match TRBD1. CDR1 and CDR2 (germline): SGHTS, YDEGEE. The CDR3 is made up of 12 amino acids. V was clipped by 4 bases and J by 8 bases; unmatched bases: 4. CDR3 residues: CASSHRDRGYTF. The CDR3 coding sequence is TGTGCCAGCAGCCACCGGGACAGGGGCTACACCTTC.

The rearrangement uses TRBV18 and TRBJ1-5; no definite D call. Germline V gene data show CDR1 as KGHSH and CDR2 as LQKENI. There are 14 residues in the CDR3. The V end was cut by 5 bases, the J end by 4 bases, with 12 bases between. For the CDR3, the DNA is TGTGCCAGCTCATTAAGACCGGGAAATCAGCCCCAGCATTTT. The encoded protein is CASSLRPGNQPQHF. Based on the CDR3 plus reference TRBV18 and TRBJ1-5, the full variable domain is NAGVMQNPRHLVRRRGQEARLRCSPMKGHSHVYWYRQLPEEGLKFMVYLQKENIIDESGMPKERFSAEFPKEGPSILRIQQVVRGDSAAYFCASSLRPGNQPQHFGDGTRLSIL.

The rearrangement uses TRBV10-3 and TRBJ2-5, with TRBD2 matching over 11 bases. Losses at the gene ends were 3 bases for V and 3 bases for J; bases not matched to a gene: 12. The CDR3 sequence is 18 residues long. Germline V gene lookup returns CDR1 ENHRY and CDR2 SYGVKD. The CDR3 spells CAISDGGAGTSGEETQYF. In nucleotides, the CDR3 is TGTGCCATCAGTGATGGAGGGGCGGGGACTAGCGGTGAAGAGACCCAGTACTTC.

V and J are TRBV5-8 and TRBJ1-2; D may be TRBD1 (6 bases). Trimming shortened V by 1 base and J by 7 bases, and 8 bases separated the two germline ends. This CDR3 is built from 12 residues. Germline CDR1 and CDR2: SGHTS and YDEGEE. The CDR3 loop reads CASSLLQGGYTF. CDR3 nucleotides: TGTGCCAGCAGCTTGTTACAGGGTGGCTACACCTTC.

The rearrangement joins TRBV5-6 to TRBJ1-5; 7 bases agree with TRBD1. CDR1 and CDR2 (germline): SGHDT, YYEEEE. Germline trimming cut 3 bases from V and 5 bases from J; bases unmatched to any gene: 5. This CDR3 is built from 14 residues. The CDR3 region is CASSSTDRDQPQHF. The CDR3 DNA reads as TGTGCCAGCAGCTCTACAGACAGGGATCAGCCCCAGCATTTT. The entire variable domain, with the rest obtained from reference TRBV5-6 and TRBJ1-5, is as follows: DAGVTQSPTHLIKTRGQQVTLRCSPKSGHDTVSWYQQALGQGPQFIFQYYEEEERQRGNFPDRFSGHQFPNYSSELNVNALLLGDSALYLCASSSTDRDQPQHFGDGTRLSIL.

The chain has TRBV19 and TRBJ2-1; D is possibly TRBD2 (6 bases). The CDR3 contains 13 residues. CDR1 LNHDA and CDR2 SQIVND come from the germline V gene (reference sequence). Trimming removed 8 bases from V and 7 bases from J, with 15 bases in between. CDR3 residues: CASGGSLWNEQFF. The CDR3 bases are TGTGCCAGTGGGGGGAGTCTGTGGAATGAGCAGTTCTTC.

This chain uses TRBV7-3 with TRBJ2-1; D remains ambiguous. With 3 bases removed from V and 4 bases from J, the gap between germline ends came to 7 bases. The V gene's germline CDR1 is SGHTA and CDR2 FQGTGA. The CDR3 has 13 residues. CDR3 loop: CASSLSGYNEQFF. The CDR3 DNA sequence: TGTGCCAGCAGCTTGTCAGGTTACAATGAGCAGTTCTTC.

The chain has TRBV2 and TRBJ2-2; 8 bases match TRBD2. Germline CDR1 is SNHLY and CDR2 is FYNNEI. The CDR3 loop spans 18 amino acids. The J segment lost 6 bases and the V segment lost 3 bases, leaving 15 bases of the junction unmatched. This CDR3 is CASSEGAGGQRISGELFF. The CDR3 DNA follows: TGTGCCAGCAGTGAGGGGGCGGGGGGTCAGAGAATTTCCGGGGAGCTGTTTTTT.

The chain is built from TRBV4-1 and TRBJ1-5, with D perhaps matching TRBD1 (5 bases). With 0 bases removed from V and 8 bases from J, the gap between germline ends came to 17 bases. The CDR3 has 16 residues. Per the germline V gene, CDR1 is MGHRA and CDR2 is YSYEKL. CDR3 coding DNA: TGCGCCAGCAGCCAAGAACCGGGAGGAGGGGTAGAGCCCCAGCATTTT. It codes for CASSQEPGGGVEPQHF.

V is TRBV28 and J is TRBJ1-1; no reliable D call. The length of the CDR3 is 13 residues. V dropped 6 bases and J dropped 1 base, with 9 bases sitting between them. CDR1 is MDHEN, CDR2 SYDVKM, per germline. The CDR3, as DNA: TGTGCCAGCAGCTGGCGGGGGAACACTGAAGCTTTCTTT. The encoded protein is CASSWRGNTEAFF.

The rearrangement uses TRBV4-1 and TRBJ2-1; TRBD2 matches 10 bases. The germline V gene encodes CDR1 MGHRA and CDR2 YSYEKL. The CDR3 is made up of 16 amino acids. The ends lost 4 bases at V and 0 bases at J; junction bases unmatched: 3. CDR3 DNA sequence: TGCGCCAGCAGCCCTATAGCGGGAGGCTCCTACAATGAGCAGTTCTTC. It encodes CASSPIAGGSYNEQFF.

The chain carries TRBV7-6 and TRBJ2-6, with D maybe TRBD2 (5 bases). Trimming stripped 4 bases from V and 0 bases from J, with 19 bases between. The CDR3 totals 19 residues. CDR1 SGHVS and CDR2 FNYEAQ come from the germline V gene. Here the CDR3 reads CASSSTIEDSLSGANVLTF. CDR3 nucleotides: TGTGCCAGCAGCTCAACAATCGAGGACTCCCTCTCTGGGGCCAACGTCCTGACTTTC. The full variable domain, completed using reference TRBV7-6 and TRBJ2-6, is GAGVSQSPRYKVTKRGQDVALRCDPISGHVSLYWYRQALGQGPEFLTYFNYEAQQDKSGLPNDRFSAERPEGSISTLTIQRTEQRDSAMYRCASSSTIEDSLSGANVLTFGAGSRLTVL.

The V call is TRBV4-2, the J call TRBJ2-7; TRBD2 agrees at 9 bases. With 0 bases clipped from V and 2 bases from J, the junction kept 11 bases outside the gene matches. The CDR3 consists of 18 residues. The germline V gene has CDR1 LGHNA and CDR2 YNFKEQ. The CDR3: CASSQDVGASGTPYEQYF. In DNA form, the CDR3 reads TGTGCCAGCAGCCAAGATGTAGGAGCTAGCGGGACACCCTACGAGCAGTACTTC.